The TCR beta chain described here comes from a study of blood T cell repertoires in COVID-19. V lost 0 bases, J lost 2 bases, and 0 bases stayed unmatched. The CDR3 covers 16 residues. Germline values: CDR1 SGHTA, CDR2 FQGTGA. Sequencing was performed with immunoSEQ multiplex PCR; in TCRdb, only in-frame clones are kept and a portion is missing. Among roughly 100,000 clones listed, approximately 90% were seen once. Only one count was recorded for this clone. The V gene is TRBV7-3, the J gene TRBJ1-3; TRBD1 aligns across 11 bases. This TCR derives from a human donor with COVID-19, enrolled during active disease. The donor label of this sample is uncertain. The sample consisted of peripheral blood. The CDR3 spells CASSLTGQGAGNTIYF. Here the CDR3 DNA reads TGTGCCAGCAGCTTAACGGGACAGGGGGCTGGAAACACCATATATTTT.